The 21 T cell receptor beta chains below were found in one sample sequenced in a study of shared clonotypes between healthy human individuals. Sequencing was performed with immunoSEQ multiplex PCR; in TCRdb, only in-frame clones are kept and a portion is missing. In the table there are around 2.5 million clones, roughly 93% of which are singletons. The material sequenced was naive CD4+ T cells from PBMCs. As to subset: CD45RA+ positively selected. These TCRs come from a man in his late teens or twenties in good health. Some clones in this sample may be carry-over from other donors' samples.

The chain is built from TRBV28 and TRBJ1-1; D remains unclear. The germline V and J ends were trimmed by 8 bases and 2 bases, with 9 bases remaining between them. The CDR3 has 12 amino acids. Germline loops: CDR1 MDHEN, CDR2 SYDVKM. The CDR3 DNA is TGTGCCAGCTTAGACACAAACACTGAAGCTTTCTTT. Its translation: CASLDTNTEAFF. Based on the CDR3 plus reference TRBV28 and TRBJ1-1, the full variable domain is DVKVTQSSRYLVKRTGEKVFLECVQDMDHENMFWYRQDPGLGLRLIYFSYDVKMKEKGDIPEGYSVSREKKERFSLILESASTNQTSMYLCASLDTNTEAFFGQGTRLTVV.

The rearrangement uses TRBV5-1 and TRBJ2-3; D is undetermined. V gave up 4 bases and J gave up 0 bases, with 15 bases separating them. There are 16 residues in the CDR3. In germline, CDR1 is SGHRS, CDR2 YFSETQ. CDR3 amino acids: CASSTFGLGSTDTQYF. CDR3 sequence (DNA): TGCGCCAGCAGCACCTTTGGGCTCGGGAGCACAGATACGCAGTATTTT. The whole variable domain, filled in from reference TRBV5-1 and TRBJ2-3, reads KAGVTQTPRYLIKTRGQQVTLSCSPISGHRSVSWYQQTPGQGLQFLFEYFSETQRNKGNFPGRFSGRQFSNSRSEMNVSTLELGDSALYLCASSTFGLGSTDTQYFGPGTRLTVL.

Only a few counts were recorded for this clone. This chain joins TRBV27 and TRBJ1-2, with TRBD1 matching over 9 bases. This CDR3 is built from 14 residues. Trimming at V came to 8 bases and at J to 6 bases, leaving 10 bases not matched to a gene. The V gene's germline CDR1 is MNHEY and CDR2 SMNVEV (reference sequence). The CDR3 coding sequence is TGTGCCAGCCGCCCGTGGGACAGGGACGATGGCTACACCTTC. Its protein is CASRPWDRDDGYTF.

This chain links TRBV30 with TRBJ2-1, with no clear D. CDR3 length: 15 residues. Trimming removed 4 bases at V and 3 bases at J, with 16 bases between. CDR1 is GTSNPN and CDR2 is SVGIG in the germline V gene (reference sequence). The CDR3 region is CAWIQAPRVYNEQFF. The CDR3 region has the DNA TGTGCCTGGATACAAGCCCCCCGGGTCTACAATGAGCAGTTCTTC.

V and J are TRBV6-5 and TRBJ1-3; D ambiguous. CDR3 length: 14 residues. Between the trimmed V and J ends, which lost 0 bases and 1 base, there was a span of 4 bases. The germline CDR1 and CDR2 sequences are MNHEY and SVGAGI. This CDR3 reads CASSYSGSGNTIYF. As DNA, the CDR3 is TGTGCCAGCAGTTACTCAGGGTCTGGAAACACCATATATTTT.

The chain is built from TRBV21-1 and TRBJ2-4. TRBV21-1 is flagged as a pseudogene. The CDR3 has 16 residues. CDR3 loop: CASSKNDREGKNIQYF. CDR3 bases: TGTGCCAGCAGCAAAAACGACAGGGAGGGCAAAAACATTCAGTACTTC.

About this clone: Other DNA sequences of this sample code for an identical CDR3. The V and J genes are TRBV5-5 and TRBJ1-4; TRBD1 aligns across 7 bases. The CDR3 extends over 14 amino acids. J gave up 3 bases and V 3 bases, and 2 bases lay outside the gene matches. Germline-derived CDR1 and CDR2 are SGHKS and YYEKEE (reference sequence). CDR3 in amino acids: CASSSGQANEKLFF. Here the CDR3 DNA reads TGTGCCAGCAGCTCAGGACAGGCTAATGAAAAACTGTTTTTT.

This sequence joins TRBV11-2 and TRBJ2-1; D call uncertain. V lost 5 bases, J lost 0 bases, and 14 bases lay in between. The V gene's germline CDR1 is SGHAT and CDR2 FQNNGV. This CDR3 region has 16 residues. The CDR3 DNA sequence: TGTGCCAGCAGCCCTCTATGGGCGGACTCCTACAATGAGCAGTTCTTC. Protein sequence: CASSPLWADSYNEQFF.

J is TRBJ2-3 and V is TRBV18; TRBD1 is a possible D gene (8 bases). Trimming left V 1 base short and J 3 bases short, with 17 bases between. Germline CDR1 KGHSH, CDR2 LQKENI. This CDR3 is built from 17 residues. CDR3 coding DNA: TGTGCCAGCTCACCACAAAGCGGGACAGGTAGGACAGATACGCAGTATTTT. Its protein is CASSPQSGTGRTDTQYF.

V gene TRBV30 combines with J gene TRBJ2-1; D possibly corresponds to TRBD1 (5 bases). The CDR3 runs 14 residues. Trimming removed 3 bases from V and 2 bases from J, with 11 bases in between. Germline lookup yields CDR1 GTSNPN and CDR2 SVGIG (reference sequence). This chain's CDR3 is CAWSLGVTYNEQFF. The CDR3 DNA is TGTGCCTGGAGCCTAGGGGTGACCTACAATGAGCAGTTCTTC.

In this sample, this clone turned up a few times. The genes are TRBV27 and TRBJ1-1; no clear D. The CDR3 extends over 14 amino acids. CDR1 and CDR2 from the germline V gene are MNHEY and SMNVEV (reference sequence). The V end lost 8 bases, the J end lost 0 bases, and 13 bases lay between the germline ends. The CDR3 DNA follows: TGTGCCAGCCAATCCCCCCCACTGAACACTGAAGCTTTCTTT. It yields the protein CASQSPPLNTEAFF.

The CDR3 DNA reads TGTGCCAGCAGCCAGGCAGGGGCCAGTAACTATGGCTACACCTTC. Protein sequence: CASSQAGASNYGYTF. The V call is TRBV16, the J call TRBJ1-2, with D perhaps matching TRBD1 (6 bases). Trimming took 3 bases from V and 1 from J, leaving 12 bases between them. Germline V CDR1 and CDR2: KGHSY, FQNENV. The CDR3 spans 15 residues.

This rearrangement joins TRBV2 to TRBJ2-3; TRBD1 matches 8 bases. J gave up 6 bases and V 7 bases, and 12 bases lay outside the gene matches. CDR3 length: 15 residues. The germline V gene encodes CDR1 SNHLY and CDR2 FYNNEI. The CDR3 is CASMEDRAGRDTQYF. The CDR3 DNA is TGTGCCAGCATGGAGGACAGGGCCGGTCGGGATACGCAGTATTTT.

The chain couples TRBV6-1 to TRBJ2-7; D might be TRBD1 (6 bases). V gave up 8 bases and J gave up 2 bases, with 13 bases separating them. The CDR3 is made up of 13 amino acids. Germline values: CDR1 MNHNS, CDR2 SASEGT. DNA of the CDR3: TGTGCCAGCCTGGGGGCGTGGGCCTACGAGCAGTACTTC. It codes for CASLGAWAYEQYF.

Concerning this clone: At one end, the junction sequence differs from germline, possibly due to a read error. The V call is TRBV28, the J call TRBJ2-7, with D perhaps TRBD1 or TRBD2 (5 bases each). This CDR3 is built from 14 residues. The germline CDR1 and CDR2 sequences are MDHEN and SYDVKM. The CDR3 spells CASSSGPPVYKQYF. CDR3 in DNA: TGTGCCAGCAGCTCGGGGCCGCCGGTCTACAAGCAGTACTTC.

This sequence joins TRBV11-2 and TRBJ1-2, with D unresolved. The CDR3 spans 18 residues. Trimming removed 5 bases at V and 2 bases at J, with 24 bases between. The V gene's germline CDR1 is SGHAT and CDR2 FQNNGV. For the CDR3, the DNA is TGTGCCAGCAGCCCCAACTTGTGGCAGCCTCTGGCCAACTATGGCTACACCTTC. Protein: CASSPNLWQPLANYGYTF.

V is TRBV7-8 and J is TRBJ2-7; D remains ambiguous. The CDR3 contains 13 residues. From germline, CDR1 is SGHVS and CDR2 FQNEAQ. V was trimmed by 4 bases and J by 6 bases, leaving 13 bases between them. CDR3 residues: CASSSRIGFEQYF. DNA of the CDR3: TGTGCCAGCAGCTCCCGTATTGGGTTCGAGCAGTACTTC.

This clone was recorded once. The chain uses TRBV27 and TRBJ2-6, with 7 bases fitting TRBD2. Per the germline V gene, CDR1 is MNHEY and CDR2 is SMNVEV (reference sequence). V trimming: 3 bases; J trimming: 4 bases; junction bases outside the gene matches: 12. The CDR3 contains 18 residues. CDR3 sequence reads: CASSFHHGGGPGANVLTF. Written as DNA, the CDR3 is TGTGCCAGCAGTTTTCATCACGGGGGAGGGCCGGGGGCCAACGTCCTGACTTTC. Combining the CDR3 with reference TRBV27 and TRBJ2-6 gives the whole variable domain EAQVTQNPRYLITVTGKKLTVTCSQNMNHEYMSWYRQDPGLGLRQIYYSMNVEVTDKGDVPEGYKVSRKEKRNFPLILESPSPNQTSLYFCASSFHHGGGPGANVLTFGAGSRLTVL.

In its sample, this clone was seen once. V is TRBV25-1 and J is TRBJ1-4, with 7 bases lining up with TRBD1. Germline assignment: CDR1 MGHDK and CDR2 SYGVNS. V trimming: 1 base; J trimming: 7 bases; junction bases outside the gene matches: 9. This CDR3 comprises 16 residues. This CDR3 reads CASSEFRSRGSEKLFF. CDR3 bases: TGTGCCAGCAGTGAATTTAGGTCCAGGGGGTCTGAAAAACTGTTTTTT.

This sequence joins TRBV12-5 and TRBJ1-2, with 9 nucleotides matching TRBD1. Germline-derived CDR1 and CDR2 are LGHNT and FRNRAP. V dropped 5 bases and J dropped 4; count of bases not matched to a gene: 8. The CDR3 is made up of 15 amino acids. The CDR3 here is CASGPGTGKGYGYTF. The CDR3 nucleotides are TGTGCTAGTGGTCCGGGGACAGGGAAGGGCTATGGCTACACCTTC. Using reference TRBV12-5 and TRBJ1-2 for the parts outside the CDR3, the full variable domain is DARVTQTPRHKVTEMGQEVTMRCQPILGHNTVFWYRQTMMQGLELLAYFRNRAPLDDSGMPKDRFSAEMPDATLATLKIQPSEPRDSAVYFCASGPGTGKGYGYTFGSGTRLTVV.

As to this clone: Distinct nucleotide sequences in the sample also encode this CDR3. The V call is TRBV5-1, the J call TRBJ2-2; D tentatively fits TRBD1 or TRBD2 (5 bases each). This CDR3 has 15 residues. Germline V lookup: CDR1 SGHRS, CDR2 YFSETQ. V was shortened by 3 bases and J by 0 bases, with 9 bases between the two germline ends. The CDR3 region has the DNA TGCGCCAGCAGCTCCGGGACCACGAACACCGGGGAGCTGTTTTTT. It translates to CASSSGTTNTGELFF.